This TCR beta chain was retrieved from a study of siplizumab effects on memory and regulatory T cells. Trimming took 5 bases from V and 3 from J; bases not matched to a gene: 12. This CDR3 region has 16 residues. Germline V gives CDR1 MDHEN, CDR2 SYDVKM. Produced via immunoSEQ multiplex PCR; TCRdb's table is partial and in-frame only. The data hold tens of thousands of clones, with 95% to 97% observed a single time. The sequence was obtained from a human donor in good health. Specimen: naive CD4+ T cells sorted from blood. The rearrangement joins TRBV28 to TRBJ2-7; 8 bases are a match to TRBD1. Here the CDR3 DNA reads TGTGCCAGCAGTGACCGGACAGGGATTATTCTCTACGAGCAGTACTTC. Translating gives CASSDRTGIILYEQYF.